This T cell receptor beta chain was recovered during a study of siplizumab effects on memory and regulatory T cells. Study-level results: Siplizumab significantly decreased alloreactive sequences from unstimulated CD4+ memory cells. Suppression by proliferating Tregs derived from siplizumab cultures was not verified. Naive T cells were seen as more diverse than memory cells and as major alloresponse contributors. Roughly 80-97% of dividing CD4+ or CD8+ clones were without an attributable naive or memory phenotype.

This clone was seen only once. What it binds is not known. The ends were cut back, 4 bases at V and 10 bases at J, with 20 bases in the middle. The CDR3 contains 14 residues. The germline V gene encodes CDR1 SGHRS and CDR2 YFSETQ. Using immunoSEQ multiplex PCR, the repertoire was profiled, and TCRdb retains in-frame clones only, with some absent. The repertoire holds 80,000 to 130,000 clones, with 94% as singletons. The V and J genes are TRBV5-1 and TRBJ1-1; tentatively, D is TRBD1 (6 bases). The TCR sequence derives from a human donor in good health. Sequencing was carried out using Tregs sorted from blood. The CDR3 here is CASSRPQGSVRAFF. CDR3 bases: TGCGCCAGCAGCAGGCCTCAGGGGAGCGTGAGAGCTTTCTTT.